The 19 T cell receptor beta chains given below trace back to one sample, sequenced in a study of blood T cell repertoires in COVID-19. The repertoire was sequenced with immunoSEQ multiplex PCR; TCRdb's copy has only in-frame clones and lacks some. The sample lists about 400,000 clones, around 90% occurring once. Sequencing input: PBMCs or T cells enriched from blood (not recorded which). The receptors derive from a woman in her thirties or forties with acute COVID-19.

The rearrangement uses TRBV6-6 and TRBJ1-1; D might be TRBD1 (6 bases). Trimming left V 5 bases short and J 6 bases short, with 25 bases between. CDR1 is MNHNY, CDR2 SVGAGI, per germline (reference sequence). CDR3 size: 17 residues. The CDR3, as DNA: TGTGCCAGCAGTCCACGGGAAGCGGGACATTGGGGGCCTGAAGCTTTCTTT. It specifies CASSPREAGHWGPEAFF.

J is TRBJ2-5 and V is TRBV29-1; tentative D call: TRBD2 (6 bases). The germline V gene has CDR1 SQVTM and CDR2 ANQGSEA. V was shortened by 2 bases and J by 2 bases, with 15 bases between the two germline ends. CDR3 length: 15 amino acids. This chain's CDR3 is CSVEPREGRQETQYF. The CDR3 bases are TGCAGCGTTGAACCCCGGGAAGGGAGGCAAGAGACCCAGTACTTC.

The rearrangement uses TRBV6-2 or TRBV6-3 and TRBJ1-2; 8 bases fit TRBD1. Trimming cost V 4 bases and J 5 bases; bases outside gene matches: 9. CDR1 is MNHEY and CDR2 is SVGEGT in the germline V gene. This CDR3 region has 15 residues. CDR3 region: CASSFPTGAGYGYTF. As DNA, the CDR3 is TGTGCCAGCAGTTTCCCGACAGGGGCAGGGTATGGCTACACCTTC.

The CDR3 reads CASSWGNRANTEAFF. CDR3 coding DNA: TGTGCCAGCAGTTGGGGGAACAGGGCTAACACTGAAGCTTTCTTT. The chain is built from TRBV6-5 and TRBJ1-1; a weak D match, TRBD1 (6 bases). This CDR3 is built from 15 residues. The V end lost 4 bases, the J end lost 2 bases, and 14 bases lay between the germline ends. The V gene's germline CDR1 is MNHEY and CDR2 SVGAGI.

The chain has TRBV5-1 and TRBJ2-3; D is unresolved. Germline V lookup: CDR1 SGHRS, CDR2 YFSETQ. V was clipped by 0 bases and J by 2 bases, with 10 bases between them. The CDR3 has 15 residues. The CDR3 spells CASSLDGYYTDTQYF. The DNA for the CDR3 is TGCGCCAGCAGCTTGGACGGATACTACACAGATACGCAGTATTTT.

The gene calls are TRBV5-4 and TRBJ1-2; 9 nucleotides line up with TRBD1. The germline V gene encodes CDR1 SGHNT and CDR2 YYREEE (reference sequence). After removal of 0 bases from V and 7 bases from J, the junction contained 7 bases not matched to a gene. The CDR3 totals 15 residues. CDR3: CASSLGGTGFLGYTF. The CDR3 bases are TGTGCCAGCAGCTTGGGCGGGACAGGGTTTCTTGGCTACACCTTC.

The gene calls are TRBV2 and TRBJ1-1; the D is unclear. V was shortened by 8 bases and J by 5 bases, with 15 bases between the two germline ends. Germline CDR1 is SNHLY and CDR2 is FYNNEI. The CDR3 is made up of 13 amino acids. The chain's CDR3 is CASRVSGGTEAFF. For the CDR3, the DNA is TGTGCCAGCCGGGTTTCCGGTGGGACTGAAGCTTTCTTT.

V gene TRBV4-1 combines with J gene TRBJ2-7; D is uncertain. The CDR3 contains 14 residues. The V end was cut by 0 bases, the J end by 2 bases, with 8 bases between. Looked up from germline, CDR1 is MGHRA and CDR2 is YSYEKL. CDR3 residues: CASSQEAATYEQYF. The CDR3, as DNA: TGCGCCAGCAGCCAAGAGGCGGCTACCTACGAGCAGTACTTC.

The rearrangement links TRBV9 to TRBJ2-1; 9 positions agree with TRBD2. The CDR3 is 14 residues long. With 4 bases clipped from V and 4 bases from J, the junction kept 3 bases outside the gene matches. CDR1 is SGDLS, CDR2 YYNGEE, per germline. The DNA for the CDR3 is TGTGCCAGCAGCAGTAGCGGGGGATACAATGAGCAGTTCTTC. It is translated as CASSSSGGYNEQFF.

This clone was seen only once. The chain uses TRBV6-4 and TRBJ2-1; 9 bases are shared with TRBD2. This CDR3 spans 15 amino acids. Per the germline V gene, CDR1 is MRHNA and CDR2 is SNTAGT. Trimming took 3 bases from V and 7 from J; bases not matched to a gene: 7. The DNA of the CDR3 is TGTGCCAGCAGTGAGAGAGCGGGGGGTACTAATGAGCAGTTCTTC. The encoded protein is CASSERAGGTNEQFF.

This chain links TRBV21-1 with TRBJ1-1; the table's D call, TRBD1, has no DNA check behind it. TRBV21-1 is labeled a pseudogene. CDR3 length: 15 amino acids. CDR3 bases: TGTGCCAGCAGCAAAACCCAGGACAGTTGGACTGAAGCTTTCTTT. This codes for CASSKTQDSWTEAFF.

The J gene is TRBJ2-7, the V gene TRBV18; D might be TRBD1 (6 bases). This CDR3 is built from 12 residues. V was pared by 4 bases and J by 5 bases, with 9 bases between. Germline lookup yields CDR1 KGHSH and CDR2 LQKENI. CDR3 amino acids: CASSQQGDEQYF. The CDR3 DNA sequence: TGTGCCAGCTCACAACAGGGCGACGAGCAGTACTTC.

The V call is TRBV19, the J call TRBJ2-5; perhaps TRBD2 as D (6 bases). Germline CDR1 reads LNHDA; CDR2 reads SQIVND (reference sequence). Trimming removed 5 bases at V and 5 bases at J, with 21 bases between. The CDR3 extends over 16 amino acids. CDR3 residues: CASSPLLAARWETQYF. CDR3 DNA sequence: TGTGCCAGTAGTCCGTTGTTAGCGGCCCGGTGGGAGACCCAGTACTTC.

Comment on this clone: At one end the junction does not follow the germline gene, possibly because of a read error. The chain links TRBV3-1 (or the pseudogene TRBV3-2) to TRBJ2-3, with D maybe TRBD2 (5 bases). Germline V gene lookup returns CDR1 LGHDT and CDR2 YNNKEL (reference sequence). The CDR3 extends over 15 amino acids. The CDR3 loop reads CASSQVRGSKDTQYF. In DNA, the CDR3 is TGTGCCAGCAGCCAAGTACGGGGTAGCAAAGATACGCAGTATTTT.

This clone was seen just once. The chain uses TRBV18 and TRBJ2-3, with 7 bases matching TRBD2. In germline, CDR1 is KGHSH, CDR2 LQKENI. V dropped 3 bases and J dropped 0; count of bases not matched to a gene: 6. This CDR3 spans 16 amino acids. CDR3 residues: CASSPERDLSTDTQYF. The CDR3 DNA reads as TGTGCCAGCTCACCGGAGCGGGACCTGAGCACAGATACGCAGTATTTT.

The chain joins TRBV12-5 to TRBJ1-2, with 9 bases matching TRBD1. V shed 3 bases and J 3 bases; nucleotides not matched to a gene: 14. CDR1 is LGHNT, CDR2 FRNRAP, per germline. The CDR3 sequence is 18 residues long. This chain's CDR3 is CASGLIFHGDREDYGYTF. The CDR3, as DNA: TGTGCTAGTGGTTTAATTTTTCATGGGGACAGGGAGGACTATGGCTACACCTTC.

CDR3 residues: CASSPDRLGGYTF. The CDR3 region has the DNA TGTGCCAGCAGCCCGGACAGGCTAGGCGGCTACACCTTC. The genes are TRBV12-3 or TRBV12-4 and TRBJ1-2, with 7 bases identical to TRBD1. J gave up 8 bases and V 6 bases, and 9 bases lay outside the gene matches. The CDR3 consists of 13 residues.

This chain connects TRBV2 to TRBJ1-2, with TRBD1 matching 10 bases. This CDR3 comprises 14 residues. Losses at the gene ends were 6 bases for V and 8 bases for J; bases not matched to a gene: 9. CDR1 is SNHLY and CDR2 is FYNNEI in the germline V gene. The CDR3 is CASSVLTGGYGYTF. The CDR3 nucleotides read TGTGCCAGCAGCGTATTGACAGGGGGCTACGGCTACACCTTC.

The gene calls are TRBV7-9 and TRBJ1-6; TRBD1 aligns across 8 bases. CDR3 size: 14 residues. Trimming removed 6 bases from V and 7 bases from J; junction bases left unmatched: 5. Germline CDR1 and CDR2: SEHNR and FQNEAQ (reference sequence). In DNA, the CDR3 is TGTGCCAGCAGGCTGACAGGGGAGAATTCACCCCTCCACTTT. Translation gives CASRLTGENSPLHF.